This T cell receptor (beta chain) was found in a study of cytomegalovirus exposure and HLA in healthy donors. Overall study findings and caveats: Available immune exposure information was restricted to CMV serostatus only. Specificity of a few CMV-associated chains for CMV antigens was verified in vitro. Later analysis identified several of the most significant clusters that appeared linked to common viral pathogens.

Trimming took off 0 bases at V and 8 bases at J, with 8 bases between the two ends. The germline CDR1 and CDR2 sequences are LGHNA and YNFKEQ. This CDR3 has 13 residues. Comments on this clone: The antigen remains unidentified.

Researchers ran the PCR with 60 Vbeta and 13 Jbeta primers. Libraries were prepared by immunoSEQ multiplex PCR; TCRdb keeps only in-frame clonotypes and omits some of them. The table records about 190,000 clones, approximately 82% of them present only once. The origin of this receptor is a woman between 45 and 60 years old in good health and CMV-seropositive. Material for sequencing was PBMCs. The J gene is TRBJ2-1, the V gene TRBV4-2; D remains unclear. CDR3 nucleotides: TGTGCCAGCAGCCAAGACCACAGCTATGAGCAGTTCTTC. Residues: CASSQDHSYEQFF.